This T cell receptor (beta chain) was recorded in a study of vaccination and CD4 T cells after COVID-19. CDR1 is SGHAT and CDR2 is FQDESV in the germline V gene (reference sequence). The CDR3 has 14 amino acids. The V gene end was trimmed by 8 bases and the J gene end by 7 bases; junction bases not matched to a gene: 13. As concerns this clonotype: What it binds is not known.

Indicated time point: late sampling 161 to 241 days after vaccination in a few convalescent patients. Stated treatment: approximately 9-day PBMC culture with coronavirus spike peptide pools or control peptides (ViraFEST assay). With the Oncomine TCR Beta short-read assay, DNA from cultured CD4+ T cells was sequenced. Via MiXCR, TCRdb re-called the PCR reads, giving one row per CDR3 protein. The sample consists of 15,000 to 20,000 distinct CDR3 sequences, roughly 56% of them appearing once. The material sequenced was CD4+ T cells from blood, cultured in vitro, taken about 7 months after SARS-CoV-2 vaccination. The sequence was obtained from a human donor who had recovered from COVID-19. The chain is built from TRBV11-1 and TRBJ1-2; 7 nucleotides match TRBD1. The CDR3 sequence: CASGTQEGAGGYTF. CDR3 bases: TGTGCCAGCGGGACTCAGGAGGGGGCTGGTGGCTACACCTTC.